Listed below are T cell receptor beta chains from one sample, sequenced in a study of blood T cell repertoires in COVID-19. TCRdb's copy holds only in-frame clones and misses some; the assay was immunoSEQ multiplex PCR. The data contain hundreds of thousands of clones, around 90% of them singletons. Sample: PBMCs or T cells enriched from blood (not recorded which). The receptors derive from a young woman with acute COVID-19. Both conserved end residues are part of each CDR3. Fields, in order: D gene, clone size, V gene, J gene, CDR3 DNA, CDR3 protein. D genes are given only for firm matches. Part of the rows lack a size; the others show once, few, many or a class for expanded clones.

.,.,TRBV18,TRBJ2-3,TGTGCCAGCTCACCAGGGGCAGGCACCACAGATACGCAGTATTTT,CASSPGAGTTDTQYF
.,.,TRBV5-6,TRBJ2-1,TGTGCCAGCAGCCGAGGTAGGGACTATGAGCAGTTCTTC,CASSRGRDYEQFF
TRBD1,.,TRBV29-1,TRBJ1-2,TGCAGCGTTGAAGATCACAGGGGCGGCTATGGCTACACCTTC,CSVEDHRGGYGYTF
TRBD2,.,TRBV29-1,TRBJ2-2,TGCAGCGTTGAAGGACTAGCAAGGGAGGAGCTGTTTTTT,CSVEGLAREELFF
.,.,TRBV19,TRBJ1-2,TGTGCCAGTAGTATAGCCGGGACATATGATGGCTACACCTTC,CASSIAGTYDGYTF
TRBD2,.,TRBV5-1,TRBJ2-5,TGCGCCAGCAGCGGCGGGACTAGCCAAGAGACCCAGTACTTC,CASSGGTSQETQYF
TRBD1,once,TRBV10-3,TRBJ2-7,TGTGCCATCAGCGACAGGGGACAAACTTACGAGCAGTACTTC,CAISDRGQTYEQYF
.,few,TRBV6-2/TRBV6-3,TRBJ2-1,TGTGCCAGCAGTTACGGTCAGGTCCAGGGCAATGAGCAGTTCTTC,CASSYGQVQGNEQFF
.,.,TRBV30,TRBJ1-2,TGTGCCTGGAGTGTAGGAGGGACCGGCTACTATGGCTACACCTTC,CAWSVGGTGYYGYTF
TRBD2,.,TRBV18,TRBJ2-2,TGTGCCAGCTCCTATCAACGGGGGGACACCGGGGAGCTGTTTTTT,CASSYQRGDTGELFF
.,.,TRBV5-8,TRBJ2-7,TGTGCCAGCAGCTTGGCGCCGGGGAGTGAGCAGTACTTC,CASSLAPGSEQYF
.,.,TRBV28,TRBJ2-1,TGTGCCAGTCTGGACTCCCTGACCTACAATGAGCAGTTCTTC,CASLDSLTYNEQFF
.,.,TRBV5-1,TRBJ2-1,TGCGCCAGCACCGGACTCAGCCTCAATGAGCAGTTCTTC,CASTGLSLNEQFF
TRBD2,.,TRBV7-8,TRBJ2-1,TGTGCCAGCAGCTTAGCGGGCGGGAGGGCCTTTGGGAATGAGCAGTTCTTC,CASSLAGGRAFGNEQFF
TRBD1,.,TRBV20-1,TRBJ1-5,TGCAGTGCTAGTGACGGACAGGCGGGATCAAATCAGCCCCAGCATTTT,CSASDGQAGSNQPQHF
.,.,TRBV27,TRBJ2-7,TGTGCCAGCAGTTTATCGTTGAGGTCAAAATCCTACGAGCAGTACTTC,CASSLSLRSKSYEQYF
TRBD1,.,TRBV13,TRBJ2-7,TGTGCCAGCAGCCAATACCGACAGGGGAATACATACGAGCAGTACTTC,CASSQYRQGNTYEQYF
.,.,TRBV30,TRBJ1-1,TGTGCCGGGCGGGTGTCTTGGTTGACTGAAGCTTTCTTT,CAGRVSWLTEAFF
TRBD1,.,TRBV19,TRBJ2-3,TGTGCCAGTAGTAGTAAGCGAGGGACAGGGACAGATACGCAGTATTTT,CASSSKRGTGTDTQYF
.,once,TRBV30,TRBJ1-1,TGTGCCTGGAAGCTTACAGTGAACACTGAAGCTTTCTTT,CAWKLTVNTEAFF
TRBD2,.,TRBV28,TRBJ2-2,TGTGCCAGCAGTTTATCGGGGGGAACCGGGGAGCTGTTTTTT,CASSLSGGTGELFF
.,.,TRBV27,TRBJ2-7,TGTGCCAGCAGCCAGGGTAACGAGCAGTACTTC,CASSQGNEQYF
.,once,TRBV3-1/TRBV3-2,TRBJ2-5,TGTGCCAGCAGCCAAGATCTTTCGTCTAGCGCCTTATCAGAGGAGACCCAGTACTTC,CASSQDLSSSALSEETQYF